Described below is a single T cell receptor (beta chain) sequence and its context. V was clipped by 8 bases and J by 6 bases; unmatched bases: 6. The CDR3 length is 14 residues. Germline assignment: CDR1 PRHDT and CDR2 FYEKMQ (reference sequence). Amplification of TCR beta CDR3 regions used RNA transcripts. RT-PCR with HTBI primers came first, then second-round multiplex PCR. A single record per CDR3 protein comes from TCRdb applying MiXCR to the multiplex PCR reads. The sample lists about 220,000 distinct CDR3 sequences, around a fifth occurring once. This specimen belongs to a study of Graves' ophthalmopathy and Graves' hyperthyroidism. Diagnostic conclusions were grounded in clinical symptoms, serum thyroxine, TRAb, thyroid ultrasound and orbital computed tomography.

This TCR came from a woman in her fifties or sixties with Graves' ophthalmopathy. Sequencing was done on a sample of peripheral blood. The chain links TRBV13 to TRBJ2-3; 12 positions agree with TRBD2. In DNA form, the CDR3 reads TGTGCCAGCCGTTCTAGCGGGAGGGAGGATACGCAGTATTTT. Amino acids: CASRSSGREDTQYF.